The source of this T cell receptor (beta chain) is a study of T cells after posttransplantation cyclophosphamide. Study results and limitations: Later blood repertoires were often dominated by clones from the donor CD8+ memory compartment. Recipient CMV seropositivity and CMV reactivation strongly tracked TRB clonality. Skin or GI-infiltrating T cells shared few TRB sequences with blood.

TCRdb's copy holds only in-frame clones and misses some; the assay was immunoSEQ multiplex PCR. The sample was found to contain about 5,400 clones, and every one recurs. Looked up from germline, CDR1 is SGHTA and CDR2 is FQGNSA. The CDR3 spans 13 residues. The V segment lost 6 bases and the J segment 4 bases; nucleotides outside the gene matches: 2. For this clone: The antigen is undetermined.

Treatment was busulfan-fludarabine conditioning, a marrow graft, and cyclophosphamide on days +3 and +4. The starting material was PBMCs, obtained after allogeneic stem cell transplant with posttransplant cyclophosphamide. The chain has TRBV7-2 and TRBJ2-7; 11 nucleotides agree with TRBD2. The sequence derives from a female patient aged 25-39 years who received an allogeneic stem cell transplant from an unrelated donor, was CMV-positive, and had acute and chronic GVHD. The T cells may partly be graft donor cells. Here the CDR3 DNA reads TGTGCCAGCAGTTGGACTAGCGGGTACGAGCAGTACTTC. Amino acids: CASSWTSGYEQYF.